The 24 T cell receptor beta chains presented below share a single source sample, sequenced in a study of blood T cell repertoires in COVID-19. TCRdb's table, derived via immunoSEQ multiplex PCR, lists solely in-frame clones and lacks some. The sample yields tens of thousands of clones, 85% to 90% seen once. Sequenced: peripheral blood. These TCRs come from a human donor in a cohort sampled during active COVID-19.

The V and J genes are TRBV27 and TRBJ2-3; 11 bases are a match to TRBD1. Trimming at V came to 6 bases and at J to 4 bases, leaving 3 bases not matched to a gene. CDR1 MNHEY and CDR2 SMNVEV come from the germline V gene (reference sequence). The CDR3 covers 14 residues. The CDR3 protein is CASSRTGGSDTQYF. Written as DNA, the CDR3 is TGTGCCAGCAGCCGGACAGGGGGCTCAGATACGCAGTATTTT.

J is TRBJ1-1 and V is TRBV25-1, with D unclear. Trimming stripped 4 bases from V and 4 bases from J, with 10 bases between. The CDR3 runs to 13 residues. CDR1 MGHDK and CDR2 SYGVNS come from the germline V gene. CDR3 coding DNA: TGTGCCAGCAGTGGTGGAGGGCTCACTGAAGCTTTCTTT. This codes for CASSGGGLTEAFF.

The V gene is TRBV2, the J gene TRBJ2-5, with D tentatively TRBD1 (5 bases). The CDR3 length is 15 residues. Trimming took off 2 bases at V and 4 bases at J, with 14 bases between the two ends. Germline CDR1 reads SNHLY; CDR2 reads FYNNEI. This chain's CDR3 is CASSEQGLLGETQYF. CDR3 coding DNA: TGTGCCAGCAGTGAACAGGGCCTTCTGGGAGAGACCCAGTACTTC.

V and J are TRBV5-4 and TRBJ2-1, with D perhaps matching TRBD2 (6 bases). Between the trimmed V and J ends, which lost 4 bases and 5 bases, there was a span of 25 bases. This CDR3 is built from 18 residues. Per the germline V gene, CDR1 is SGHNT and CDR2 is YYREEE (reference sequence). CDR3 sequence: CASSPGVPGLQHHNEQFF. CDR3 DNA: TGTGCCAGCAGCCCGGGCGTTCCGGGACTGCAGCACCACAATGAGCAGTTCTTC.

The V call is TRBV28, the J call TRBJ2-7; 8 nucleotides align to TRBD2. Germline V CDR1 and CDR2: MDHEN, SYDVKM. The CDR3 runs to 20 residues. The J segment lost 1 base and the V segment lost 3 bases, leaving 20 bases of the junction unmatched. The CDR3 region is CASSFVSWSNKRERSYEQYF. CDR3 in DNA: TGTGCCAGCAGTTTTGTGTCGTGGTCGAACAAGCGGGAGAGGTCCTACGAGCAGTACTTC.

The chain joins TRBV5-8 to TRBJ1-5; D uncertain. The length of the CDR3 is 14 residues. Germline CDR1 and CDR2: SGHTS and YDEGEE. The germline V and J ends were trimmed by 0 bases and 4 bases, with 8 bases remaining between them. The CDR3 sequence: CASSLGQWNQPQHF. The CDR3 DNA reads TGTGCCAGCAGCTTGGGGCAGTGGAATCAGCCCCAGCATTTT.

CDR3 DNA: TGTGCCAGCATCCCGCTGGCGGGAGGGCCCTACGAGCAGTACTTC. Translating gives CASIPLAGGPYEQYF. The rearrangement joins TRBV28 to TRBJ2-7; 9 nucleotides agree with TRBD2. The length of the CDR3 is 15 residues. Germline V gene lookup returns CDR1 MDHEN and CDR2 SYDVKM. J lost 2 bases, V lost 7 bases, and 9 bases had no gene match.

The V call is TRBV28, the J call TRBJ1-4, with D possibly TRBD1 on 5 matching bases. Germline V CDR1 and CDR2: MDHEN, SYDVKM. The CDR3 loop spans 14 amino acids. The germline V and J ends were trimmed by 6 bases and 10 bases, with 18 bases remaining between them. For the CDR3, the DNA is TGTGCCAGCAGCCGGGCCAGGGCCTATGGAAAACTGTTTTTT. Translation: CASSRARAYGKLFF.

The V gene is TRBV4-2, the J gene TRBJ2-3; no clear D. This CDR3 spans 13 amino acids. The germline gives CDR1 LGHNA, CDR2 YNFKEQ. The V end lost 3 bases, the J end lost 4 bases, and 8 bases lay between the germline ends. The CDR3 DNA reads as TGTGCCAGCAGCCAGAGAAGTGCAGATACGCAGTATTTT. The encoded protein is CASSQRSADTQYF.

This chain uses TRBV19 with TRBJ2-1; 9 bases are shared with TRBD2. The J segment lost 2 bases and the V segment lost 6 bases, leaving 11 bases of the junction unmatched. Germline V CDR1 and CDR2: LNHDA, SQIVND (reference sequence). This CDR3 spans 17 amino acids. The CDR3 reads CASSPLQSSGAYNEQFF. CDR3 in DNA: TGTGCCAGTAGCCCCCTACAGTCTAGCGGGGCCTACAATGAGCAGTTCTTC.

In its sample, this clone was seen a few times. The chain employs TRBV10-1 and TRBJ2-1, with D perhaps matching TRBD2 (6 bases). The V end was cut by 3 bases, the J end by 4 bases, with 7 bases between. This CDR3 contains 13 residues. Germline V lookup: CDR1 WNHNN, CDR2 SYGVQD (reference sequence). This CDR3 reads CASSDSGYNEQFF. The CDR3 DNA reads as TGCGCCAGCAGTGATAGCGGTTACAATGAGCAGTTCTTC.

The genes are TRBV2 and TRBJ2-5, with TRBD2 matching over 7 bases. Losses at the gene ends were 4 bases for V and 5 bases for J; bases not matched to a gene: 7. This CDR3 has 14 amino acids. CDR1 SNHLY and CDR2 FYNNEI come from the germline V gene. The CDR3 is CASSAFPGGETQYF. In DNA form, the CDR3 reads TGTGCCAGCAGTGCTTTCCCGGGAGGCGAGACCCAGTACTTC.

The chain has TRBV2 and TRBJ2-3, with TRBD2 matching over 11 bases. V shed 6 bases, J shed 2 bases, and the junction held 7 bases outside the gene matches. The length of the CDR3 is 16 residues. Germline V gene sequence: CDR1 SNHLY, CDR2 FYNNEI. The DNA for the CDR3 is TGTGCCAGCAGCCGCCCGACTAGCGGGGACACAGATACGCAGTATTTT. Its translation: CASSRPTSGDTDTQYF.

The chain employs TRBV29-1 and TRBJ2-5; 9 bases agree with TRBD1. After removal of 4 bases from V and 2 bases from J, the junction contained 8 bases not matched to a gene. The V gene's germline CDR1 is SQVTM and CDR2 ANQGSEA. The CDR3 is 15 residues long. The CDR3 DNA follows: TGCAGCGTTGTACAGGGGGCCTCCCAGCAAGAGACCCAGTACTTC. This gives the protein CSVVQGASQQETQYF. The whole variable domain, remainder taken from reference TRBV29-1 and TRBJ2-5, is SAVISQKPSRDICQRGTSLTIQCQVDSQVTMMFWYRQQPGQSLTLIATANQGSEATYESGFVIDKFPISRPNLTFSTLTVSNMSPEDSSIYLCSVVQGASQQETQYFGPGTRLLVL.

This rearrangement joins TRBV11-3 to TRBJ2-1; possible D gene TRBD1, 6 bases. The CDR3 length is 14 residues. V gave up 2 bases and J gave up 8 bases, with 13 bases separating them. CDR1 and CDR2 from the germline V gene are SGHNT and YENEEA. CDR3 DNA sequence: TGTGCCAGCAGCTTAATAGGGGGAGCGGATGAGCAGTTCTTC. Its translation is CASSLIGGADEQFF.

This chain links TRBV5-1 with TRBJ2-5; D is possibly TRBD1 (6 bases). The CDR3 runs to 16 residues. The V gene lost 4 bases and the J gene lost 5 bases, with 21 bases spanning the gap. CDR1 and CDR2 from the germline V gene are SGHRS and YFSETQ. CDR3 bases: TGCGCCAGCAGCAACCTTCCTGAGACAGGATCGGAGACCCAGTACTTC. Translation gives CASSNLPETGSETQYF.

The chain joins TRBV29-1 to TRBJ2-7; no definite D call. The CDR3 is made up of 13 amino acids. Germline loops: CDR1 SQVTM, CDR2 ANQGSEA. V lost 2 bases and J 5 bases, leaving 13 bases between the germline ends. In nucleotides, the CDR3 is TGCAGCGTTGAAATCCCCAACTATCACGAGCAGTACTTC. Residues: CSVEIPNYHEQYF.

This chain links TRBV5-3 with TRBJ2-2; a possible D gene is TRBD1 (6 bases). TRBV5-3 carries the ORF label, with uncertain function. V was cut by 0 bases and J by 5 bases, with 14 bases left in between. This CDR3 is built from 16 residues. This chain's CDR3 is CARSLDGGNGTGELFF. The CDR3 region has the DNA TGTGCCAGAAGCTTGGATGGGGGCAACGGGACCGGGGAGCTGTTTTTT.

The chain combines TRBV19 with TRBJ2-1; 11 positions agree with TRBD2. V lost 5 bases, J lost 2 bases, and 5 bases stayed unmatched. This CDR3 has 16 amino acids. CDR1 and CDR2 from the germline V gene are LNHDA and SQIVND (reference sequence). In DNA form, the CDR3 reads TGTGCCAGTAGTGAGTTAGCGGGAGGGCCCTACAATGAGCAGTTCTTC. It is translated as CASSELAGGPYNEQFF.

The rearrangement joins TRBV24-1 to TRBJ2-5; weak D call: TRBD2 (5 bases). This CDR3 is 18 amino acids long. Trimming took off 6 bases at V and 5 bases at J, with 27 bases between the two ends. Germline V gene sequence: CDR1 KGHDR, CDR2 SFDVKD. CDR3 DNA: TGTGCCACCAGTTCAGACTGTTGGGGTTTCGGGGTTAGGGAGACCCAGTACTTC. This gives the protein CATSSDCWGFGVRETQYF.

V is TRBV27 and J is TRBJ2-2, with 8 nucleotides matching TRBD1. Germline V gene sequence: CDR1 MNHEY, CDR2 SMNVEV (reference sequence). Losses at the gene ends were 5 bases for V and 9 bases for J; bases not matched to a gene: 11. CDR3 length: 15 amino acids. This CDR3 reads CASSVAQGAFRELFF. The CDR3 nucleotides read TGTGCCAGCAGTGTTGCTCAGGGGGCTTTTAGGGAGCTGTTTTTT.

This clone turned up a few times. V gene TRBV6-5 combines with J gene TRBJ1-1, with 7 bases identical to TRBD1. V was pared by 10 bases and J by 6 bases, with 14 bases of the junction left unmatched. Germline CDR1 MNHEY, CDR2 SVGAGI. The CDR3 runs 14 residues. CDR3 in amino acids: CATGQATYIAEAFF. CDR3 nucleotides: TGTGCCACAGGACAGGCCACTTATATCGCTGAAGCTTTCTTT.

The chain joins TRBV9 to TRBJ2-1, with TRBD2 matching over 8 bases. Unmatched junction bases numbered 4, after V lost 4 bases and J lost 1 base. Germline loops: CDR1 SGDLS, CDR2 YYNGEE. The CDR3 has 15 amino acids. CDR3 nucleotides: TGTGCCAGCAGCCAGCGGGAGCAGTCCTACAATGAGCAGTTCTTC. It encodes CASSQREQSYNEQFF.

The chain combines TRBV27 with TRBJ2-2, with D uncertain. Deletions cut 3 bases from V and 2 bases from J, with 4 bases between. Germline loops: CDR1 MNHEY, CDR2 SMNVEV (reference sequence). CDR3 length equals 13 residues. The CDR3 protein is CASSFLNTGELFF. CDR3 DNA sequence: TGTGCCAGCAGTTTCCTCAACACCGGGGAGCTGTTTTTT.